This TCR beta chain was identified during a study of blood T cell repertoires in COVID-19. In the study overall: Collection of acute and convalescent COVID-19 samples took place in the United States, Italy and Spain. The analysed material was cDNA or gDNA that came from T cells, B-cell-depleted T cells, or PBMCs.

Per the authors' pipeline: Amplification with reference gene primers provided the estimates of nucleated cell counts. Here immunoSEQ multiplex PCR was the method, and the copy in TCRdb shows in-frame clones only, minus some. D and trimming come from the DNA, and the V and J calls and clone size come from that table. The sample lists 200,000 to 250,000 clones, roughly 88% occurring once. The CDR3 is 14 amino acids. V lost 6 bases and J lost 1; bases outside the gene matches: 4. CDR1 and CDR2 (germline): MNHNY, SVGAGI (reference sequence). The sample consisted of peripheral blood. The gene calls are TRBV6-6 and TRBJ1-1; 8 positions agree with TRBD1. The TCR was taken from a man at least 80 years old with acute or convalescent COVID-19. CDR3 sequence reads: CASRTGTGNTEAFF. In DNA, the CDR3 is TGTGCCAGCAGAACCGGGACAGGGAACACTGAAGCTTTCTTT.